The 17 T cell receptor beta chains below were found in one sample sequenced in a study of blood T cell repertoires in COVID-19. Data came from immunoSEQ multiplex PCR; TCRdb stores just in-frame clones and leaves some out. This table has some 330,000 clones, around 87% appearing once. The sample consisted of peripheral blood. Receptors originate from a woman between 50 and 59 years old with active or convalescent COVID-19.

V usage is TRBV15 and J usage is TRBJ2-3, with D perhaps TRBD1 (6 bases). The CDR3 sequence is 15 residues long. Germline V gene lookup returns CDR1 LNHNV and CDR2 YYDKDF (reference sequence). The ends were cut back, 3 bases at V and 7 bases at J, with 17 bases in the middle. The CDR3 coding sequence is TGTGCCACCAGCAGGAGGGGCCAGGACAGAAATACGCAGTATTTT. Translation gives CATSRRGQDRNTQYF.

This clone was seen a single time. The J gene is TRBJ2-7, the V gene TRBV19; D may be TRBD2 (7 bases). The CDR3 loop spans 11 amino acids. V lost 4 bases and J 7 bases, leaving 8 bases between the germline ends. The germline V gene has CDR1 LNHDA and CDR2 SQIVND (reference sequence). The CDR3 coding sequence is TGTGCCAGTAGTAAGGGGGGGGAGCAGTACTTC. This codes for CASSKGGEQYF.

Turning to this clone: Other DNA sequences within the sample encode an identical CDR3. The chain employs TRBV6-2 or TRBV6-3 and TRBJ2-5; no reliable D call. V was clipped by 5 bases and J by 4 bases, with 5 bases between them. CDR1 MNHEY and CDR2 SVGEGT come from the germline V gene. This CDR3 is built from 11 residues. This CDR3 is CASSLRETQYF. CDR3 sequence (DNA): TGTGCCAGCAGTCTGCGAGAGACCCAGTACTTC.

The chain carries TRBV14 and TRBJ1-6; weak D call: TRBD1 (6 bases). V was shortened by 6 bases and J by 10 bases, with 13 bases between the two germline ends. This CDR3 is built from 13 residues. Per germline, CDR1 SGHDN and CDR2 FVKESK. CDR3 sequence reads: CASSIGGGSPLHF. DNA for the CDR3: TGTGCCAGCAGTATTGGGGGCGGCTCACCCCTCCACTTT.

The CDR3 is CASSSGGSGANVLTF. In DNA form, the CDR3 reads TGTGCCAGCAGTTCCGGGGGGTCAGGGGCCAACGTCCTGACTTTC. The V gene is TRBV6-6, the J gene TRBJ2-6, with 7 bases aligning to TRBD2. V lost 4 bases, J lost 4 bases, and 4 bases stayed unmatched. The CDR3 spans 15 residues. Germline CDR1 and CDR2: MNHNY and SVGAGI (reference sequence).

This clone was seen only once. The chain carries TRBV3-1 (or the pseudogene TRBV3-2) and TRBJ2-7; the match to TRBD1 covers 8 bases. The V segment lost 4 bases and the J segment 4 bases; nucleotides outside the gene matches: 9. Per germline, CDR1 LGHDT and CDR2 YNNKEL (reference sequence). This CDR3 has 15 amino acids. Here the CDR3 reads CASSRTTGTGYEQYF. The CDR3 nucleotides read TGTGCCAGCAGCCGTACTACCGGGACAGGTTACGAGCAGTACTTC.

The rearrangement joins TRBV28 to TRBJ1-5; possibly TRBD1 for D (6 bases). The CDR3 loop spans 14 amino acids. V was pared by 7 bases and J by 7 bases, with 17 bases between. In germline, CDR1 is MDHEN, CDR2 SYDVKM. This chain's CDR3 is CASISGTMLQPQHF. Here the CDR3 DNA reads TGTGCCAGCATCTCCGGGACAATGTTACAGCCCCAGCATTTT.

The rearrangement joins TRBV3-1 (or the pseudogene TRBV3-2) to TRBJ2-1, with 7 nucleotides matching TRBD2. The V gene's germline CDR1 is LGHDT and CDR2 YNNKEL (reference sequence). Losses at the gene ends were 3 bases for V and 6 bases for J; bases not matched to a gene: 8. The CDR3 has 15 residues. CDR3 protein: CASSQVRTSRNEQFF. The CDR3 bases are TGTGCCAGCAGCCAGGTTCGGACTAGTCGCAATGAGCAGTTCTTC.

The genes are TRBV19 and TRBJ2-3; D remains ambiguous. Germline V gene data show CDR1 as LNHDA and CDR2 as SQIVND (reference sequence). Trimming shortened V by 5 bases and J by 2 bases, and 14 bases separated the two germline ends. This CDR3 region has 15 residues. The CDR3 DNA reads TGTGCCAGTAGTCCCCGAGACTCCTACACAGATACGCAGTATTTT. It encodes CASSPRDSYTDTQYF.

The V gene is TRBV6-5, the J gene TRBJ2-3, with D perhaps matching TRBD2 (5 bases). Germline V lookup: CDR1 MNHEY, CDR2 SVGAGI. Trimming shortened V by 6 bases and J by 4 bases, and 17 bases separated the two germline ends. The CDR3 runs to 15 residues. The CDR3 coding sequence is TGTGCCAGCAGGTCTAGCATCCTCGTCTCAGATACGCAGTATTTT. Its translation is CASRSSILVSDTQYF.

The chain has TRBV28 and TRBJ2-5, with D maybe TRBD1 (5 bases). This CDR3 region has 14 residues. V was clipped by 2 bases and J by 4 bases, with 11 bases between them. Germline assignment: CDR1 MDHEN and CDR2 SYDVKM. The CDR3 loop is CASSLEGVGETQYF. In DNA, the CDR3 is TGTGCCAGCAGTTTAGAAGGGGTTGGAGAGACCCAGTACTTC.

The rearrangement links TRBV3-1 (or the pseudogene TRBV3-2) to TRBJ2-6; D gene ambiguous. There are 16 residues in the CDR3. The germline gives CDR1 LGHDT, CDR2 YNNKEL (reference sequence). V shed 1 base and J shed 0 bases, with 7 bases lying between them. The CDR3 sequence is CASSQVRSSGANVLTF. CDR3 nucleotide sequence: TGTGCCAGCAGCCAAGTACGCAGCTCTGGGGCCAACGTCCTGACTTTC.

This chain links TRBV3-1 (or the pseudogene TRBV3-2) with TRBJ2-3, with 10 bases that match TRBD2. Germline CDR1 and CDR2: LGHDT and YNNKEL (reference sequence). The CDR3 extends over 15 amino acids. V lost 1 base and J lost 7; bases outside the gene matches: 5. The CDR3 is CASSQALAGKHTQYF. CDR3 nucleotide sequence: TGTGCCAGCAGCCAAGCACTAGCGGGGAAACATACGCAGTATTTT.

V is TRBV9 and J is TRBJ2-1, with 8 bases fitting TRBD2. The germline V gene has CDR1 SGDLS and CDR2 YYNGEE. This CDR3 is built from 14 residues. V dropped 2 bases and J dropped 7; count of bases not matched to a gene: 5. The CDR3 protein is CASSVGTSSNEQFF. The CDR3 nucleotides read TGTGCCAGCAGCGTCGGGACTAGTTCAAATGAGCAGTTCTTC.

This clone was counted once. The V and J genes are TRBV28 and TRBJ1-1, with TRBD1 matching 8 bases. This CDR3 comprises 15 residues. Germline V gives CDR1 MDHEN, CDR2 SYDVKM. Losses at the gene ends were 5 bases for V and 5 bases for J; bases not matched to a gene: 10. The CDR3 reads CASSPRGQGRTEAFF. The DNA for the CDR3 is TGTGCCAGCAGTCCAAGAGGACAGGGCCGGACTGAAGCTTTCTTT.

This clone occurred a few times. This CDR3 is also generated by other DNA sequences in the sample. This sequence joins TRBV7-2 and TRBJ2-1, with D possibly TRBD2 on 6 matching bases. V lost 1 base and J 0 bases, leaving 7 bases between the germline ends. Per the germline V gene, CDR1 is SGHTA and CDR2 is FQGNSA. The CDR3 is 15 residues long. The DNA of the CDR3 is TGTGCCAGCAGCTTAGTCGGGAGCTCCTACAATGAGCAGTTCTTC. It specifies CASSLVGSSYNEQFF.

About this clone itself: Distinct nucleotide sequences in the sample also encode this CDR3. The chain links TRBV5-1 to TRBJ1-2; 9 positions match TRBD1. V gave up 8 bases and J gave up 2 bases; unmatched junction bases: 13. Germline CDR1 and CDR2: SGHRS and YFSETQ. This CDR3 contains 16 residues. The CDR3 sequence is CASSRDRVSGNYGYTF. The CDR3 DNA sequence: TGCGCCAGTAGCCGGGACAGGGTTAGTGGGAACTATGGCTACACCTTC.